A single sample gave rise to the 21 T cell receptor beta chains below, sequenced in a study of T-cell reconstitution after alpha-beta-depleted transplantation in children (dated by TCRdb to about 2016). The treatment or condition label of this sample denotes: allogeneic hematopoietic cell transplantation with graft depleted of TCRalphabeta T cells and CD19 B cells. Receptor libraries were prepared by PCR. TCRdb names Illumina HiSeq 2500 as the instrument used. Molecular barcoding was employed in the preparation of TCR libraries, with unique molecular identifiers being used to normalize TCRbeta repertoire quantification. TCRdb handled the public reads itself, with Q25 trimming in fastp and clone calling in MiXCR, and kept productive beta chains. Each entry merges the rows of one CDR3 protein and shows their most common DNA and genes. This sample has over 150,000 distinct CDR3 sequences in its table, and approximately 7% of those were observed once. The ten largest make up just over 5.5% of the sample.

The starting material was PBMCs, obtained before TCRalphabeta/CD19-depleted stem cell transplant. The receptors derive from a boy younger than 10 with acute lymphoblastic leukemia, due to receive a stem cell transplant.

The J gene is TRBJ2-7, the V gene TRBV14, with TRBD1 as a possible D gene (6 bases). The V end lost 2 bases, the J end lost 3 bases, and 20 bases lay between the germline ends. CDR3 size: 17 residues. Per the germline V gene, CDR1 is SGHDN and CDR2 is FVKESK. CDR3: CASSQIALSQGLYEQYF. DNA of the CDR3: TGTGCCAGCAGCCAAATCGCTTTGAGCCAGGGGCTCTACGAGCAGTACTTC.

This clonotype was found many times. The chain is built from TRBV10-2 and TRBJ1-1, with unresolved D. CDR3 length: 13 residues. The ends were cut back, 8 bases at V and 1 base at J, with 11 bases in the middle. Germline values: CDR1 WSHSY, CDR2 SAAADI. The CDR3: CASSEGSNTEAFF. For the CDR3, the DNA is TGCGCCAGCTCGGAGGGTTCGAACACTGAAGCTTTCTTT.

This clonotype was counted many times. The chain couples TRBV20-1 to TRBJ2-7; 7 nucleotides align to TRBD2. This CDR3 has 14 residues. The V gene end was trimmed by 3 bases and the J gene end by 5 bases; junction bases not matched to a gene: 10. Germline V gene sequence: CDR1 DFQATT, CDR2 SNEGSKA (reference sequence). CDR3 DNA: TGCAGTGCTAGTGCCCGGGGGGATTTCGACGAGCAGTACTTC. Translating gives CSASARGDFDEQYF.

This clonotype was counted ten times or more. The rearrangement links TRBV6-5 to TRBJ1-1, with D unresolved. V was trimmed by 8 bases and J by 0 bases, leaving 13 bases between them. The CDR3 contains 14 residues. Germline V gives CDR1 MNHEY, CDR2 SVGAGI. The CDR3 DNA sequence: TGTGCCAGCGCGATAGAGCCCCTGAACACTGAAGCTTTCTTT. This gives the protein CASAIEPLNTEAFF.

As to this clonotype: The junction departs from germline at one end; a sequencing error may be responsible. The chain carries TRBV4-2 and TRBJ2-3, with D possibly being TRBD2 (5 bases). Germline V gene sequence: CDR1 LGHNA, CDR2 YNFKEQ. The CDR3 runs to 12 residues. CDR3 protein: CARSPGADTQYF. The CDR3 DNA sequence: TGTGCCAGGAGCCCCGGGGCAGATACGCAGTATTTT.

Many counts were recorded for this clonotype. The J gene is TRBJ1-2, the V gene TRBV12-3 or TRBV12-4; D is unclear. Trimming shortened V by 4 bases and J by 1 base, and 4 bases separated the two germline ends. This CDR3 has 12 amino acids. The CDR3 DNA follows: TGTGCCAGCAGTTCTGGTAACTATGGCTACACCTTC. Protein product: CASSSGNYGYTF.

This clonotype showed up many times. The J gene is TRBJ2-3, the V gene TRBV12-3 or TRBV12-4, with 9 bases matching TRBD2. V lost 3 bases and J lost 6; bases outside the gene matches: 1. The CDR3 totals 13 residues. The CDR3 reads CASSLGLADTQYF. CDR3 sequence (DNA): TGTGCCAGCAGTTTGGGACTAGCTGATACGCAGTATTTT.

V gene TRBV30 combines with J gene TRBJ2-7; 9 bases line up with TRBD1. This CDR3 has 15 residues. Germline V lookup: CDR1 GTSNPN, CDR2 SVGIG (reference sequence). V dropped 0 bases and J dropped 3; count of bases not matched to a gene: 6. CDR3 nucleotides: TGTGCCTGGAGTGTAGGGACAGGGATTCTCTACGAGCAGTACTTC. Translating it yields CAWSVGTGILYEQYF.

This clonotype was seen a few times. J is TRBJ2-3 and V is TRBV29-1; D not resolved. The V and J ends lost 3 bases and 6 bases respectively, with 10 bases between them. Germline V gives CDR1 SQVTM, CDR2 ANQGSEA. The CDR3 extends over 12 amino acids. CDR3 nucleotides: TGCAGCGTTGATTACCCGACGGATACGCAGTATTTT. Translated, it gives CSVDYPTDTQYF.

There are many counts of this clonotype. This CDR3 reads CASSFTGTLSREQYF. The DNA for the CDR3 is TGTGCCAGCAGCTTCACCGGGACCTTGAGCAGGGAGCAGTACTTC. V gene TRBV7-2 combines with J gene TRBJ2-7; either TRBD1 or TRBD2 may fit D (5 bases each). Trimming removed 3 bases at V and 7 bases at J, with 19 bases between. The CDR3 has 15 residues. CDR1 SGHTA and CDR2 FQGNSA come from the germline V gene.

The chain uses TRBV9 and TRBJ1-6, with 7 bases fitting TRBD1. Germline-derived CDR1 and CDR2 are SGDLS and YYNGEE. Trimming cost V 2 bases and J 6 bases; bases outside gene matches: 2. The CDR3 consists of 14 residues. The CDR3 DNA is TGTGCCAGCAGCGTCCGACAGGGTAATTCACCCCTCCACTTT. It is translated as CASSVRQGNSPLHF.

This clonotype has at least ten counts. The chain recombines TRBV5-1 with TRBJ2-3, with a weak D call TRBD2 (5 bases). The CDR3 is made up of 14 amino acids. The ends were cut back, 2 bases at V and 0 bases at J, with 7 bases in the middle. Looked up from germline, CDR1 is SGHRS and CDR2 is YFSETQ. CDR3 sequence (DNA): TGCGCCAGCAGCTTCGGGGTCAGCACAGATACGCAGTATTTT. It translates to CASSFGVSTDTQYF. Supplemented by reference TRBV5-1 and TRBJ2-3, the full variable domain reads KAGVTQTPRYLIKTRGQQVTLSCSPISGHRSVSWYQQTPGQGLQFLFEYFSETQRNKGNFPGRFSGRQFSNSRSEMNVSTLELGDSALYLCASSFGVSTDTQYFGPGTRLTVL.

The DNA for the CDR3 is TGCAGCGTTATGGGGGCGGGAGGAGAGACCCAGTACTTC. This encodes CSVMGAGGETQYF. The J gene is TRBJ2-5, the V gene TRBV29-1; 8 bases line up with TRBD2. CDR3 length: 13 amino acids. J was trimmed by 4 bases and V by 5 bases; bases with no gene match: 6. Germline V lookup: CDR1 SQVTM, CDR2 ANQGSEA. Variable domain in full (rest from reference TRBV29-1 and TRBJ2-5): SAVISQKPSRDICQRGTSLTIQCQVDSQVTMMFWYRQQPGQSLTLIATANQGSEATYESGFVIDKFPISRPNLTFSTLTVSNMSPEDSSIYLCSVMGAGGETQYFGPGTRLLVL.

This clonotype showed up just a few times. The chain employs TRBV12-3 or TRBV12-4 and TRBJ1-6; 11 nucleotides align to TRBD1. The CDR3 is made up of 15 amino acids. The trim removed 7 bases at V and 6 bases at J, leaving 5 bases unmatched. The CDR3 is CASTLGTGGNSPLHF. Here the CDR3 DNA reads TGTGCCAGCACTCTCGGGACAGGGGGTAATTCACCCCTCCACTTT.

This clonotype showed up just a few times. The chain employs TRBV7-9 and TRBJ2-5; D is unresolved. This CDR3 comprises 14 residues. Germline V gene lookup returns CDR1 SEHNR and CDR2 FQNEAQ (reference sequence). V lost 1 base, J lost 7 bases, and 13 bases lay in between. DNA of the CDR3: TGTGCCAGCAGCTTAGGGTTCGTAGCAGGGACCCAGTACTTC. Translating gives CASSLGFVAGTQYF.

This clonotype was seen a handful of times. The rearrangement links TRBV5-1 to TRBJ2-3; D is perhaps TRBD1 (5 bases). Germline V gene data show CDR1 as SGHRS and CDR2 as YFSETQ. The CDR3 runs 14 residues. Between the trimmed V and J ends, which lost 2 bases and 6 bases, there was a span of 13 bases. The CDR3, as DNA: TGCGCCAGCAGCTTACAGGCCTTTGGGGATACGCAGTATTTT. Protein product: CASSLQAFGDTQYF.

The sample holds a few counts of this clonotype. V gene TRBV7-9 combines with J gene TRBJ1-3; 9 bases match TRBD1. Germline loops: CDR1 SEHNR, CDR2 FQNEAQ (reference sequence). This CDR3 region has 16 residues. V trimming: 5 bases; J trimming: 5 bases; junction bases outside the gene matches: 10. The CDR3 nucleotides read TGTGCCAGCAGCCCCATCACAGGGGGCGGAAGAAACACCATATATTTT. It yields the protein CASSPITGGGRNTIYF.

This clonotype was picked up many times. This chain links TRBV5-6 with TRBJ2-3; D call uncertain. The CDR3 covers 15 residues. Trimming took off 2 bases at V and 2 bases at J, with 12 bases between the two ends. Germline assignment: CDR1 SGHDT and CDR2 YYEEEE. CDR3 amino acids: CASSFPPDLTDTQYF. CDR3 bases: TGTGCCAGCAGCTTCCCCCCCGACCTCACAGATACGCAGTATTTT.

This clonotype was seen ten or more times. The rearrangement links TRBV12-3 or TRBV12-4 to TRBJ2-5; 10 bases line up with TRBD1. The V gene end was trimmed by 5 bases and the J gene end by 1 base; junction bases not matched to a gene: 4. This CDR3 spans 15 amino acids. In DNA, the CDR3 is TGTGCCAGCAGTAGACAGGGGGCGTTCCAAGAGACCCAGTACTTC. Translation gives CASSRQGAFQETQYF.

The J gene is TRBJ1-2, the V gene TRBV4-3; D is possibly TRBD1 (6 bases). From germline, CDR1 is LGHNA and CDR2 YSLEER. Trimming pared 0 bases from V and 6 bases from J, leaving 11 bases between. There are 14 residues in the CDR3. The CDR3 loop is CASSQDAGADGYTF. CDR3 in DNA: TGCGCCAGCAGCCAAGACGCGGGGGCGGATGGCTACACCTTC.

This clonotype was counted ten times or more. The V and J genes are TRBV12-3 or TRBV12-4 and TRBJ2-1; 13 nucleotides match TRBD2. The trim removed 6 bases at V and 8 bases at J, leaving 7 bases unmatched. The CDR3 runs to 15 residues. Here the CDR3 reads CASRTGTSGTYEQFF. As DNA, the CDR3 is TGTGCCAGCAGGACCGGGACTAGCGGGACATATGAGCAGTTCTTC.